This T cell receptor (beta chain) is drawn from a study of blood T cell repertoires in COVID-19. In the study overall: The cDNA or gDNA used as material had been derived from T cells, B-cell-depleted T cells, or PBMCs.

Looked up from germline, CDR1 is LNHDA and CDR2 is SQIVND (reference sequence). The V end was cut by 1 base, the J end by 4 bases, with 7 bases between. The CDR3 has 13 residues. TCRdb's copy holds only in-frame clones and misses some; the assay was immunoSEQ multiplex PCR. The table lists about 140,000 clones, 84% of them singletons. It was during active infection that Seattle patients were enrolled and then longitudinally followed. This TCR came from a young man with COVID-19, enrolled during active disease. What was sequenced was peripheral blood. The V and J genes are TRBV19 and TRBJ2-5; D is uncertain. The CDR3 DNA sequence: TGTGCCAGTAGTATAGCCCGCGGAGAGACCCAGTACTTC. Translated, it gives CASSIARGETQYF.